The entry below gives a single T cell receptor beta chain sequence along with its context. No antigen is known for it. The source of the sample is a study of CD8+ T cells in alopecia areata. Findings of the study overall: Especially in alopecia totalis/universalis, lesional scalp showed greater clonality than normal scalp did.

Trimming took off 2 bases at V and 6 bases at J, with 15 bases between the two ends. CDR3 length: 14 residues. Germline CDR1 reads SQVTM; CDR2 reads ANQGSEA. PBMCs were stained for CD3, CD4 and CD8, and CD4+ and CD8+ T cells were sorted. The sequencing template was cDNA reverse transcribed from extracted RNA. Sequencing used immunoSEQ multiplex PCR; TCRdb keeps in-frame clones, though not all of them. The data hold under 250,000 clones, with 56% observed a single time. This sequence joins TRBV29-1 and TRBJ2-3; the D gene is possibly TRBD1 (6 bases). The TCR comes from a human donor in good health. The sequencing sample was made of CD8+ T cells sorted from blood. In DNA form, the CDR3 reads TGCAGCGTTGAACCGGGACACCCAGCGGATACGCAGTATTTT. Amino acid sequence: CSVEPGHPADTQYF.